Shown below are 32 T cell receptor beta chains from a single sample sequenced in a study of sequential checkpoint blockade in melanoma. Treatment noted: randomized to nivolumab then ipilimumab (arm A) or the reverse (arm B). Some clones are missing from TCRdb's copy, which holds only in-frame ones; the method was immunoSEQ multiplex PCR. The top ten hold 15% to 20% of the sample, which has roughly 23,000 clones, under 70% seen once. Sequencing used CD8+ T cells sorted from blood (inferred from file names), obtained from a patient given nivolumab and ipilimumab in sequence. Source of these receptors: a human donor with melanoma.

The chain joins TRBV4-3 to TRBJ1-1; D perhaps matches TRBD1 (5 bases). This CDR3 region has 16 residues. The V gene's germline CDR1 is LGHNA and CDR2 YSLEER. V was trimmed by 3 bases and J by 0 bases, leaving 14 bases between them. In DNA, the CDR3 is TGCGCCAGCAGCCAGGCCTCCAACAGGTTGAACACTGAAGCTTTCTTT. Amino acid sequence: CASSQASNRLNTEAFF.

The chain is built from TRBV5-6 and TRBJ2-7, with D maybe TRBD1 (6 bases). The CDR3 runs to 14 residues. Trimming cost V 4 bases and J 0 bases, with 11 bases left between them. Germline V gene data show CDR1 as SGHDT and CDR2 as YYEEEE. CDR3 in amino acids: CASSPGQSSYEQYF. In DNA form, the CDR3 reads TGTGCCAGCAGCCCTGGACAGAGCTCCTACGAGCAGTACTTC.

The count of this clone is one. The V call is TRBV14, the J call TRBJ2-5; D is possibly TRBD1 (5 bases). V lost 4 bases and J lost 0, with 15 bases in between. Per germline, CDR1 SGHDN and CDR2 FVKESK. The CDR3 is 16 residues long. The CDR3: CASSPRQLLYQETQYF. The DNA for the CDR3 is TGTGCCAGCAGCCCTCGACAGCTTCTGTACCAAGAGACCCAGTACTTC.

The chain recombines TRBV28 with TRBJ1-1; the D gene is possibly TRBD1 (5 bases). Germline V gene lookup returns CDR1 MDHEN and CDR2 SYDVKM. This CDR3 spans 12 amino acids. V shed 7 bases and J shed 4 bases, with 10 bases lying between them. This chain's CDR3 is CASMGGGTEAFF. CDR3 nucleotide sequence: TGTGCCAGCATGGGGGGAGGCACTGAAGCTTTCTTT. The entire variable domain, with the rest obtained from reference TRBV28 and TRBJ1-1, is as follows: DVKVTQSSRYLVKRTGEKVFLECVQDMDHENMFWYRQDPGLGLRLIYFSYDVKMKEKGDIPEGYSVSREKKERFSLILESASTNQTSMYLCASMGGGTEAFFGQGTRLTVV.

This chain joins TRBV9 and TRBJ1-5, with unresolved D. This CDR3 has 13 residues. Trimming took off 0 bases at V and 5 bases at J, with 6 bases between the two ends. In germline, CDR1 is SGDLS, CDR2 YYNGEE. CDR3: CASSVGADQPQHF. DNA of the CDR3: TGTGCCAGCAGCGTAGGTGCAGATCAGCCCCAGCATTTT. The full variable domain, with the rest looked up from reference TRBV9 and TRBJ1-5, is DSGVTQTPKHLITATGQRVTLRCSPRSGDLSVYWYQQSLDQGLQFLIQYYNGEERAKGNILERFSAQQFPDLHSELNLSSLELGDSALYFCASSVGADQPQHFGDGTRLSIL.

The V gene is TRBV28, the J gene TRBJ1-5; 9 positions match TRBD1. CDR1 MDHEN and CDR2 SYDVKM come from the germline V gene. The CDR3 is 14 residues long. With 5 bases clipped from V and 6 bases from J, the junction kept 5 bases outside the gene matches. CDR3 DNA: TGTGCCAGCAGTAAACAGGGGGCTGGTCAGCCCCAGCATTTT. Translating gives CASSKQGAGQPQHF.

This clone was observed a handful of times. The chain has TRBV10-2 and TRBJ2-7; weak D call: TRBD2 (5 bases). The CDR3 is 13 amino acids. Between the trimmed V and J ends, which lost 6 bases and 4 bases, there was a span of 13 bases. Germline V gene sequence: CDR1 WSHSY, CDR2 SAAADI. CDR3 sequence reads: CASRGEPGYEQYF. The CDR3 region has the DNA TGCGCCAGCAGAGGTGAGCCGGGGTACGAGCAGTACTTC.

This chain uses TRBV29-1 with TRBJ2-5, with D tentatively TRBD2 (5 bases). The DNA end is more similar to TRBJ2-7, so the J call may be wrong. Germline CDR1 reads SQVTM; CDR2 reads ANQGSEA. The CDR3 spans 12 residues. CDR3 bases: TGCAGCGTAAAAGGGAGCCCCTACGAGCAGTACTTC. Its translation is CSVKGSPYEQYF.

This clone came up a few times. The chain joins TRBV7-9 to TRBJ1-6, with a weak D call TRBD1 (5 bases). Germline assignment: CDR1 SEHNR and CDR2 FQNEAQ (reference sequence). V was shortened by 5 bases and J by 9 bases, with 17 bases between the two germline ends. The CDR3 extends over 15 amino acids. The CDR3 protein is CASSQGAGSGSPLHF. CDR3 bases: TGTGCCAGCAGCCAAGGGGCGGGGTCGGGTTCACCCCTCCACTTT.

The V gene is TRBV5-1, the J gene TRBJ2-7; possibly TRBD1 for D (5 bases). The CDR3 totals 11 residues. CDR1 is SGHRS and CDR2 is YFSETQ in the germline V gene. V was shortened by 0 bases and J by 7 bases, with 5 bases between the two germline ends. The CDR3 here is CASSLAGEQYF. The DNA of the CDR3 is TGCGCCAGCAGCTTGGCAGGGGAGCAGTACTTC.

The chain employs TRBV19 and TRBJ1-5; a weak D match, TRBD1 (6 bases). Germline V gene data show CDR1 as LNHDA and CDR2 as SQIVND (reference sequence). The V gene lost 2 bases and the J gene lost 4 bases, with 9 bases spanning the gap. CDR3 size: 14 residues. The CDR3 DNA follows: TGTGCCAGTAGTATATCAACAGGGAATCAGCCCCAGCATTTT. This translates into CASSISTGNQPQHF.

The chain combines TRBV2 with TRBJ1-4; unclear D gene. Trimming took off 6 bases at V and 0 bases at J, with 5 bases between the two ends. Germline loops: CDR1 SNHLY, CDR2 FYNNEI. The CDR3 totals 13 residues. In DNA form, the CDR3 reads TGTGCCAGCAGCAGAACAACTAATGAAAAACTGTTTTTT. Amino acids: CASSRTTNEKLFF.

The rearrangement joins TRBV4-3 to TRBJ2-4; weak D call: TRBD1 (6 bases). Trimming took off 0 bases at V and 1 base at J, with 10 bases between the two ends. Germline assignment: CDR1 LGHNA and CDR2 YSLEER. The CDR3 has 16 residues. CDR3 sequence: CASSQETGLAKNIQYF. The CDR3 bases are TGCGCCAGCAGCCAAGAAACAGGGCTGGCCAAAAACATTCAGTACTTC.

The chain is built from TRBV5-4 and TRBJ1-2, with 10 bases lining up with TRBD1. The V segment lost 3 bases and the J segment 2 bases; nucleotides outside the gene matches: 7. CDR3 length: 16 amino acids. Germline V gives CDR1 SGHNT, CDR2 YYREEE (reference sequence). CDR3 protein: CASSYGTGALNYGYTF. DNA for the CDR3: TGTGCCAGCAGCTACGGGACAGGGGCCTTGAACTATGGCTACACCTTC. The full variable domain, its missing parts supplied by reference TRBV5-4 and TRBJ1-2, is ETGVTQSPTHLIKTRGQQVTLRCSSQSGHNTVSWYQQALGQGPQFIFQYYREEENGRGNFPPRFSGLQFPNYSSELNVNALELDDSALYLCASSYGTGALNYGYTFGSGTRLTVV.

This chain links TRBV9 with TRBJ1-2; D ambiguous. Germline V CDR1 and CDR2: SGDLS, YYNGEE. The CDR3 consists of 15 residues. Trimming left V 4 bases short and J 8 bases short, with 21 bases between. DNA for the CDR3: TGTGCCAGCAGCCCCCCGCCTGTCGGGCGGGGAGGCTACACCTTC. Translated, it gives CASSPPPVGRGGYTF.

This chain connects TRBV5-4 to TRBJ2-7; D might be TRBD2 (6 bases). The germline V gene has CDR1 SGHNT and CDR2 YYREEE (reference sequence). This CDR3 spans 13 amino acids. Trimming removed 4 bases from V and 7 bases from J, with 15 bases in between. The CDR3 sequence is CASSPSAGGEQYV. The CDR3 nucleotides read TGTGCCAGCAGCCCCTCAGCCGGGGGAGAGCAGTACGTC.

The CDR3 here is CASRALTGKRSPLHF. CDR3 sequence (DNA): TGTGCCAGTAGGGCCCTGACAGGGAAAAGGTCACCCCTCCACTTT. The chain links TRBV19 to TRBJ1-6; 7 bases match TRBD1. The CDR3 contains 15 residues. Germline lookup yields CDR1 LNHDA and CDR2 SQIVND (reference sequence). Trimming cost V 6 bases and J 10 bases; bases outside gene matches: 12.

The CDR3 bases are TGTGCCAGCAGCATCAGGGGGCGTCAAGAGACCCAGTACTTC. Protein sequence: CASSIRGRQETQYF. The genes are TRBV5-6 and TRBJ2-5, with TRBD1 identical over 8 bases. The V segment lost 4 bases and the J segment 2 bases; nucleotides outside the gene matches: 4. The CDR3 runs to 14 residues. Germline V gene lookup returns CDR1 SGHDT and CDR2 YYEEEE.

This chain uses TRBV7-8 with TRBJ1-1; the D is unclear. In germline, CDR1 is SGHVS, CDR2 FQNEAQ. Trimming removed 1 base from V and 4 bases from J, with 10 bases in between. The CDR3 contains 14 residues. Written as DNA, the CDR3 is TGTGCCAGCAGCTTAGTCCCGGGAGCCACTGAAGCTTTCTTT. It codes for CASSLVPGATEAFF.

The CDR3 nucleotides read TGTGCCAGCTCACCGTACGACCTGCTTCTAGACACTGAAGCTTTCTTT. Protein product: CASSPYDLLLDTEAFF. This chain joins TRBV18 and TRBJ1-1; D gene ambiguous. CDR1 KGHSH and CDR2 LQKENI come from the germline V gene. V lost 3 bases to trimming and J lost 3 bases, with 17 bases between them. The CDR3 is 16 amino acids.

The DNA for the CDR3 is TGTGCCAGCAGCGCACAGGGAGGGACCTACGAGCAGTACTTC. Its translation: CASSAQGGTYEQYF. J is TRBJ2-7 and V is TRBV9; D is perhaps TRBD2 (7 bases). V gave up 3 bases and J gave up 2 bases, with 12 bases separating them. Germline assignment: CDR1 SGDLS and CDR2 YYNGEE. CDR3 length: 14 residues. The entire variable domain, with the rest obtained from reference TRBV9 and TRBJ2-7, is as follows: DSGVTQTPKHLITATGQRVTLRCSPRSGDLSVYWYQQSLDQGLQFLIQYYNGEERAKGNILERFSAQQFPDLHSELNLSSLELGDSALYFCASSAQGGTYEQYFGPGTRLTVT.

Here the CDR3 reads CASSFGASMNTEAFF. CDR3 in DNA: TGTGCCAGCAGTTTTGGCGCTAGTATGAACACTGAAGCTTTCTTT. V and J are TRBV28 and TRBJ1-1; D is ambiguous. This CDR3 is 15 amino acids long. Germline V gene lookup returns CDR1 MDHEN and CDR2 SYDVKM. V dropped 3 bases and J dropped 0 bases, with 11 bases sitting between them.

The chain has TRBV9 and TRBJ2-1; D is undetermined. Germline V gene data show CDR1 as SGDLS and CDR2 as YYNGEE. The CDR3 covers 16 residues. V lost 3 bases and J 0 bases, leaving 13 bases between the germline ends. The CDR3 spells CASSAQDGYSYNEQFF. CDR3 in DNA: TGTGCCAGCAGCGCCCAAGACGGGTACTCCTACAATGAGCAGTTCTTC.

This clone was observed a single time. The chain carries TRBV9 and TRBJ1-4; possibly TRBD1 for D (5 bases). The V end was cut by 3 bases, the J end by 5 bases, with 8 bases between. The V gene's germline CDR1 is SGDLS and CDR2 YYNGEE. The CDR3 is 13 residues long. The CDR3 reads CASSGGSNEKLFF. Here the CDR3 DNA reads TGTGCCAGCAGCGGGGGCTCGAATGAAAAACTGTTTTTT.

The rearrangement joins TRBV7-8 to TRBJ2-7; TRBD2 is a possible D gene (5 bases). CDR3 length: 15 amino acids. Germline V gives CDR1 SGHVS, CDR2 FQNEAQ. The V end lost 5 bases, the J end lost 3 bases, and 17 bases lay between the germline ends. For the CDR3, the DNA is TGTGCCAGCAGCGTAGATGGAGGTAGGTTCTACGAGCAGTACTTC. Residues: CASSVDGGRFYEQYF.

The DNA for the CDR3 is TGCGCCAGCAGCCGAGACAGACCTAATGAAAAACTGTTTTTT. It specifies CASSRDRPNEKLFF. The chain carries TRBV5-1 and TRBJ1-4; a possible D gene is TRBD1 (5 bases). The length of the CDR3 is 14 residues. The germline V gene has CDR1 SGHRS and CDR2 YFSETQ. The V and J ends lost 4 bases and 3 bases respectively, with 10 bases between them.

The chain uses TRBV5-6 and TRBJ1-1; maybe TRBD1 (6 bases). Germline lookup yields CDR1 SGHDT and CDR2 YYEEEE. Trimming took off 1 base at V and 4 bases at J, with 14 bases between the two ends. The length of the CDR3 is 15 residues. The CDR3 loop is CASSLTTGSGTEAFF. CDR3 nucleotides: TGTGCCAGCAGCTTGACCACAGGGTCGGGCACTGAAGCTTTCTTT.

The CDR3 protein is CASSATGPAYNEQFF. The CDR3 DNA follows: TGTGCCAGCAGCGCCACAGGGCCTGCATACAATGAGCAGTTCTTC. The rearrangement links TRBV9 to TRBJ2-1; a possible D gene is TRBD1 (6 bases). The CDR3 runs 15 residues. The ends were cut back, 3 bases at V and 4 bases at J, with 14 bases in the middle. Looked up from germline, CDR1 is SGDLS and CDR2 is YYNGEE.

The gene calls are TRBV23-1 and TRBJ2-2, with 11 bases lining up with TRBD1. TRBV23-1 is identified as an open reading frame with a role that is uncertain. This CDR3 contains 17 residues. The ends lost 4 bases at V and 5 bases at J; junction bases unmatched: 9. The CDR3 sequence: CASSPGQGALFTGELFF. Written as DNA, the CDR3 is TGCGCCAGCAGTCCCGGACAGGGGGCTCTTTTTACCGGGGAGCTGTTTTTT.

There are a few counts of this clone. CDR3 protein: CASTQGVHEQYF. CDR3 coding DNA: TGTGCCAGCACCCAAGGGGTCCACGAGCAGTACTTC. The chain joins TRBV6-1 to TRBJ2-7; weak D call: TRBD1 (5 bases). Germline-derived CDR1 and CDR2 are MNHNS and SASEGT. Trimming removed 7 bases from V and 5 bases from J, with 12 bases in between. The CDR3 totals 12 residues.

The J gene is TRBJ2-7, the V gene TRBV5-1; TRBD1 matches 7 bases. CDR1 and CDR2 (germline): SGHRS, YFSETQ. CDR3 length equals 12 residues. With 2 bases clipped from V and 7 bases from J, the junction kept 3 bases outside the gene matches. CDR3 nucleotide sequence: TGCGCCAGCAGCTTCCCCAGGGGGGAGCAGTACTTC. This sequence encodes CASSFPRGEQYF.

The CDR3 sequence: CASSVEDYSYNEQFF. The CDR3 DNA follows: TGTGCCAGCAGCGTAGAGGACTACTCCTACAATGAGCAGTTCTTC. This chain joins TRBV9 and TRBJ2-1; tentative D call: TRBD2 (6 bases). Germline CDR1 and CDR2: SGDLS and YYNGEE. The CDR3 contains 15 residues. V was pared by 0 bases and J by 0 bases, with 7 bases between.